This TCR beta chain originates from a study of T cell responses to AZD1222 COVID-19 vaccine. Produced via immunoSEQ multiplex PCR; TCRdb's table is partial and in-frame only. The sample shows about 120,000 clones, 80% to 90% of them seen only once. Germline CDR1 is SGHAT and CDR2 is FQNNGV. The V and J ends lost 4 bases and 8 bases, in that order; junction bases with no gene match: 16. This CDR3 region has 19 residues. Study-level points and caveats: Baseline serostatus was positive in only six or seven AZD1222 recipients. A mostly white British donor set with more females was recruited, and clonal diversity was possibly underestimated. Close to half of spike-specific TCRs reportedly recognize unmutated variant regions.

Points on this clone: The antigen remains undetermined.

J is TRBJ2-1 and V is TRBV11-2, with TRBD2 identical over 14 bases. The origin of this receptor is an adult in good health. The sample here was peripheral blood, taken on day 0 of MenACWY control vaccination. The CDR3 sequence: CASSSGRTSGGWTRDEQFF. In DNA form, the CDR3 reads TGTGCCAGCAGCTCCGGACGGACTAGCGGGGGGTGGACGCGGGATGAGCAGTTCTTC. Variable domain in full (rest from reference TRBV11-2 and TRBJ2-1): EAGVAQSPRYKIIEKRQSVAFWCNPISGHATLYWYQQILGQGPKLLIQFQNNGVVDDSQLPKDRFSAERLKGVDSTLKIQPAKLEDSAVYLCASSSGRTSGGWTRDEQFFGPGTRLTVL.